Here is one T cell receptor beta chain with its context. This sample was included in a study of blood T cell repertoires in COVID-19. Study as a whole: Samples representing acute and convalescent COVID-19 were sourced from the United States, Italy and Spain.

Assay: immunoSEQ multiplex PCR; the TCRdb copy retains only in-frame clones and omits some. This table has about 180,000 clones, 70% to 90% appearing once. Looked up from germline, CDR1 is MNHEY and CDR2 is SVGEGT. The CDR3 sequence is 15 residues long. Deletions cut 4 bases from V and 3 bases from J, with 13 bases between. The receptor was isolated from a man older than 75 with COVID-19, enrolled during active disease. V usage is TRBV6-2 or TRBV6-3 and J usage is TRBJ1-5; tentatively, D is TRBD1 (6 bases). Sequencing was done on a sample of peripheral blood. CDR3 nucleotides: TGTGCCAGCAGTTCCCTACAGGGTTACAATCAGCCCCAGCATTTT. Translated: CASSSLQGYNQPQHF.